The clone carrying this T cell receptor beta chain was found once. Antigen: not known. Investigators divided CD4+ cells into CD45RA+ naive and CD45RA-negative memory subsets. The source of the sample is a study of shared clonotypes between healthy human individuals. Overall study context: The plates for each donor numbered three CD4 naive, three CD4 memory, two CD8 naive and one CD8 memory. Study-level points and caveats: Among the subsets, naive ones generally showed larger estimated richness than memory ones.

The assay was immunoSEQ multiplex PCR, and TCRdb's table has in-frame clones only and misses some. This sample carries about 2.4 million clones, roughly 93% of them seen once, and the ten largest clones take about 0.38%. This clonotype was sampled from a man aged 18 to 29 in good health. Some clones in this sample may be carry-over from other donors' samples. Sequences were obtained from naive CD4+ T cells from PBMCs. The subset denotes: CD45RA+ positively selected.

The CDR3 DNA sequence: TGTGCCAGCAGCCCAGCGGGAGGGCCCGCAGATACGCAGTATTTT. Translated, it gives CASSPAGGPADTQYF. The chain combines TRBV2 with TRBJ2-3; 10 positions match TRBD2. The V segment lost 6 bases and the J segment 4 bases; nucleotides outside the gene matches: 7. This CDR3 is built from 15 residues. Germline loops: CDR1 SNHLY, CDR2 FYNNEI.